This T cell receptor (beta chain) was captured by sequencing in a study of shared clonotypes between healthy human individuals. Study context: Donors consisted of two women and a few men between 18 and 49. Donors had three CD4 naive, three CD4 memory, two CD8 naive and one CD8 memory plate apiece.

This CDR3 is built from 13 residues. Trimming pared 7 bases from V and 6 bases from J, leaving 16 bases between. The germline gives CDR1 SGHAT, CDR2 FQNNGV. Clones were sequenced by immunoSEQ multiplex PCR, and TCRdb holds only the in-frame ones, with some missing. The table shows roughly 1 million clones, with around 74% occurring only once. The donor population consisted of healthy HIV-negative adults with no recent acute infections or vaccinations. Notes on this clone: The antigen is undetermined.

Whole-study findings and limits: Rarefaction analysis demonstrated incomplete sorted-subset sequencing notwithstanding large depth.

The TCR comes from a man aged 18 to 29 in good health. The rearrangement links TRBV11-2 to TRBJ2-7; no definite D call. The sample was memory CD4+ T cells sorted from blood. Subset in this sample: CD45RA-negative fraction. The CDR3 reads CASNIYQNAEQYF. Here the CDR3 DNA reads TGTGCCAGCAACATTTACCAGAACGCCGAGCAGTACTTC.